The clone carrying this TCR beta chain showed up many times. MiXCR was run by TCRdb on the 5' RACE reads, yielding one entry per CDR3 protein. The table records roughly 28,000 distinct CDR3 sequences, about 3.5% of them present only once. The V gene end was trimmed by 4 bases and the J gene end by 7 bases; junction bases not matched to a gene: 11. The CDR3 extends over 16 amino acids. Germline lookup yields CDR1 SGHRS and CDR2 YFSETQ. The sample belongs to a study of neurological immune-mediated disorders. The origin of this receptor is a woman aged 30 to 39 with multiple sclerosis. Material: PBMCs. The chain couples TRBV5-1 to TRBJ1-6; 7 bases agree with TRBD1. The CDR3 bases are TGCGCCAGCAGCGGGATGGAGGGGGCGATAAATTCACCCCTCCACTTT. Translated: CASSGMEGAINSPLHF.